The 21 T cell receptor beta chains below come from one sample, sequenced in a study of blood T cell repertoires in COVID-19. Method: immunoSEQ multiplex PCR; TCRdb's copy keeps in-frame clones and lacks some. The sample consists of tens of thousands of clones, about 91% of them appearing once. Sequenced sample: peripheral blood. The receptor set was obtained from a man in his sixties with acute or convalescent COVID-19.

The chain couples TRBV16 to TRBJ1-5; D gene ambiguous. Trimming pared 4 bases from V and 4 bases from J, leaving 14 bases between. The germline gives CDR1 KGHSY, CDR2 FQNENV. CDR3 length: 15 amino acids. The CDR3 coding sequence is TGTGCCAGCAGCCTCCAACAAACGGGGAATCAGCCCCAGCATTTT. Residues: CASSLQQTGNQPQHF.

The chain joins TRBV4-1 to TRBJ1-2; TRBD1 aligns across 9 bases. Germline CDR1 MGHRA, CDR2 YSYEKL. With V trimmed by 4 bases and J by 7 bases, 13 bases remained unmatched. This CDR3 is 16 amino acids long. CDR3 in DNA: TGCGCCAGCAGCCCCCGGGACAGGGAGGGGGTACGTGGCTACACCTTC. Its translation: CASSPRDREGVRGYTF.

The chain uses TRBV10-2 and TRBJ2-5; no clear D. Germline CDR1 WSHSY, CDR2 SAAADI. Trimming removed 4 bases from V and 5 bases from J, with 8 bases in between. CDR3 length equals 12 residues. Written as DNA, the CDR3 is TGCGCCAGCAGTGTAGACGGGGAGACCCAGTACTTC. Amino acids: CASSVDGETQYF.

The chain joins TRBV19 to TRBJ1-2, with TRBD1 matching over 9 bases. V lost 3 bases to trimming and J lost 7 bases; unmatched junction nucleotides: 12. Germline CDR1 and CDR2: LNHDA and SQIVND (reference sequence). This CDR3 has 16 amino acids. CDR3 DNA: TGTGCCAGTAGTATTCGGGGCCAACAGGGGGCCCTTGGCTACACCTTC. Its protein is CASSIRGQQGALGYTF.

V usage is TRBV27 and J usage is TRBJ2-3; D is undetermined. Between the trimmed V and J ends, which lost 2 bases and 11 bases, there was a span of 23 bases. Germline CDR1 is MNHEY and CDR2 is SMNVEV (reference sequence). The CDR3 runs to 16 residues. Written as DNA, the CDR3 is TGTGCCAGCAGTTTAACGGTCGACACATCACAGATAGAGCAGTATTTT. It is translated as CASSLTVDTSQIEQYF.

The chain combines TRBV19 with TRBJ2-4; a possible D gene is TRBD1 (6 bases). This CDR3 has 16 amino acids. The germline CDR1 and CDR2 sequences are LNHDA and SQIVND (reference sequence). Trimming stripped 4 bases from V and 0 bases from J, with 13 bases between. The CDR3 here is CASSTLGTIAKNIQYF. DNA of the CDR3: TGTGCCAGTAGTACCCTCGGGACAATAGCCAAAAACATTCAGTACTTC.

J is TRBJ1-5 and V is TRBV20-1, with D perhaps matching TRBD1 (5 bases). The CDR3 runs 11 residues. CDR1 and CDR2 from the germline V gene are DFQATT and SNEGSKA (reference sequence). Trimming removed 6 bases from V and 11 bases from J, with 14 bases in between. CDR3 nucleotides: TGCAGTGCGGGGGGTCGGTGGACCCAGCATTTT. Translated: CSAGGRWTQHF.

This clone was seen just once. V usage is TRBV5-1 and J usage is TRBJ2-7, with 7 positions matching TRBD1. Germline CDR1 and CDR2: SGHRS and YFSETQ. V was clipped by 2 bases and J by 2 bases; unmatched bases: 4. CDR3 length: 14 residues. The CDR3 loop is CASSLQGPTYEQYF. In nucleotides, the CDR3 is TGCGCCAGCAGCTTACAGGGGCCGACCTACGAGCAGTACTTC.

This rearrangement joins TRBV5-4 to TRBJ2-5, with 9 bases fitting TRBD2. Per germline, CDR1 SGHNT and CDR2 YYREEE (reference sequence). With 4 bases clipped from V and 2 bases from J, the junction kept 6 bases outside the gene matches. The CDR3 spans 15 residues. This CDR3 is CASSRGRGGQETQYF. CDR3 coding DNA: TGTGCCAGCAGCCGCGGGAGGGGGGGGCAAGAGACCCAGTACTTC.

The chain carries TRBV9 and TRBJ2-5, with D possibly matching TRBD2 (5 bases). Trimming left V 0 bases short and J 1 base short, with 10 bases between. The CDR3 runs 15 residues. Germline V gives CDR1 SGDLS, CDR2 YYNGEE. The CDR3 reads CASSVGGQRQETQYF. DNA for the CDR3: TGTGCCAGCAGCGTAGGCGGGCAGCGCCAAGAGACCCAGTACTTC. The entire variable domain, with the rest obtained from reference TRBV9 and TRBJ2-5, is as follows: DSGVTQTPKHLITATGQRVTLRCSPRSGDLSVYWYQQSLDQGLQFLIQYYNGEERAKGNILERFSAQQFPDLHSELNLSSLELGDSALYFCASSVGGQRQETQYFGPGTRLLVL.

This chain joins TRBV19 and TRBJ1-2; the match to TRBD1 covers 7 bases. CDR1 and CDR2 (germline): LNHDA, SQIVND (reference sequence). This CDR3 spans 13 amino acids. V shed 8 bases and J 5 bases; nucleotides not matched to a gene: 8. The CDR3 sequence is CASWRGLGYGYTF. Here the CDR3 DNA reads TGTGCCAGTTGGAGGGGGCTCGGGTATGGCTACACCTTC. The variable domain in full, completed from reference TRBV19 and TRBJ1-2, reads DGGITQSPKYLFRKEGQNVTLSCEQNLNHDAMYWYRQDPGQGLRLIYYSQIVNDFQKGDIAEGYSVSREKKESFPLTVTSAQKNPTAFYLCASWRGLGYGYTFGSGTRLTVV.

This chain links TRBV6-5 with TRBJ1-1; no reliable D call. The CDR3 length is 11 residues. From germline, CDR1 is MNHEY and CDR2 SVGAGI. V lost 7 bases and J lost 1, with 4 bases in between. CDR3: CASTGNTEAFF. CDR3 sequence (DNA): TGTGCCAGCACAGGGAACACTGAAGCTTTCTTT.

This sequence joins TRBV21-1 and TRBJ2-5; the table's D call, TRBD1, was not checked against the DNA. TRBV21-1 is noted as a pseudogene. The CDR3 runs 12 residues. In DNA form, the CDR3 reads TGTGCCAGCAGCAAACCAGGGGAGACCCAGTACTTC. Protein sequence: CASSKPGETQYF.

A single count supports this clone. The V gene is TRBV28, the J gene TRBJ2-5; 10 positions agree with TRBD2. The length of the CDR3 is 16 residues. Trimming removed 4 bases from V and 4 bases from J; junction bases left unmatched: 9. Germline V gene lookup returns CDR1 MDHEN and CDR2 SYDVKM. This chain's CDR3 is CASSSRAGGGRETQYF. In DNA, the CDR3 is TGTGCCAGCAGTTCGCGAGCGGGAGGGGGCCGAGAGACCCAGTACTTC. The full variable domain, in which reference TRBV28 and TRBJ2-5 provide the parts outside the CDR3, is DVKVTQSSRYLVKRTGEKVFLECVQDMDHENMFWYRQDPGLGLRLIYFSYDVKMKEKGDIPEGYSVSREKKERFSLILESASTNQTSMYLCASSSRAGGGRETQYFGPGTRLLVL.

The rearrangement uses TRBV9 and TRBJ2-5, with D hard to call. Trimming removed 4 bases at V and 5 bases at J, with 18 bases between. CDR1 is SGDLS and CDR2 is YYNGEE in the germline V gene. This CDR3 comprises 15 residues. The CDR3 sequence is CASSLTVEPGETQYF. In nucleotides, the CDR3 is TGTGCCAGCAGCTTAACGGTGGAGCCTGGGGAGACCCAGTACTTC. The full variable domain, rest sourced from reference TRBV9 and TRBJ2-5, is DSGVTQTPKHLITATGQRVTLRCSPRSGDLSVYWYQQSLDQGLQFLIQYYNGEERAKGNILERFSAQQFPDLHSELNLSSLELGDSALYFCASSLTVEPGETQYFGPGTRLLVL.

The chain couples TRBV6-5 to TRBJ2-7, with TRBD1 as a possible D gene (5 bases). CDR3 length: 15 amino acids. Trimming stripped 6 bases from V and 1 base from J, with 16 bases between. Germline values: CDR1 MNHEY, CDR2 SVGAGI. The CDR3 DNA sequence: TGTGCCAGCAGCTCTATGACAGCGAAGTCCTACGAGCAGTACTTC. Protein sequence: CASSSMTAKSYEQYF.

The gene calls are TRBV28 and TRBJ2-1, with D hard to call. Germline loops: CDR1 MDHEN, CDR2 SYDVKM. The CDR3 length is 11 residues. V was trimmed by 8 bases and J by 8 bases, leaving 10 bases between them. The CDR3 loop is CASHEGDEQFF. CDR3 nucleotides: TGTGCCAGCCACGAAGGAGATGAGCAGTTCTTC.

The chain employs TRBV19 and TRBJ2-7; TRBD1 aligns across 7 bases. CDR1 and CDR2 from the germline V gene are LNHDA and SQIVND (reference sequence). The J segment lost 2 bases and the V segment lost 4 bases, leaving 5 bases of the junction unmatched. This CDR3 has 14 amino acids. For the CDR3, the DNA is TGTGCCAGTAGTACTTCGGGACAGACCTACGAGCAGTACTTC. This codes for CASSTSGQTYEQYF.

The chain employs TRBV5-4 and TRBJ2-7; TRBD2 matches at 10 bases. Germline lookup yields CDR1 SGHNT and CDR2 YYREEE (reference sequence). The length of the CDR3 is 15 residues. V was clipped by 4 bases and J by 3 bases; unmatched bases: 7. In DNA form, the CDR3 reads TGTGCCAGCAGCGGTGGGACTAGCGCCGTCTACGAGCAGTACTTC. This encodes CASSGGTSAVYEQYF.

This clone was counted between two and nine times. The chain joins TRBV5-1 to TRBJ2-1, with D tentatively TRBD2 (6 bases). The germline V gene encodes CDR1 SGHRS and CDR2 YFSETQ. The CDR3 has 16 amino acids. V dropped 1 base and J dropped 4 bases, with 15 bases sitting between them. The CDR3: CASSLQGGSVYNEQFF. In DNA form, the CDR3 reads TGCGCCAGCAGCTTGCAGGGAGGCTCTGTATACAATGAGCAGTTCTTC.

Only one count was recorded for this clone. The chain carries TRBV4-1 and TRBJ1-5; tentatively, D is TRBD1 (6 bases). V lost 6 bases to trimming and J lost 4 bases, with 22 bases between them. CDR1 and CDR2 (germline): MGHRA, YSYEKL. The CDR3 runs 17 residues. The CDR3 coding sequence is TGCGCCAGCAGTCACCCGGCCCAGGGGCGAAAGAATCAGCCCCAGCATTTT. Encoded protein: CASSHPAQGRKNQPQHF.